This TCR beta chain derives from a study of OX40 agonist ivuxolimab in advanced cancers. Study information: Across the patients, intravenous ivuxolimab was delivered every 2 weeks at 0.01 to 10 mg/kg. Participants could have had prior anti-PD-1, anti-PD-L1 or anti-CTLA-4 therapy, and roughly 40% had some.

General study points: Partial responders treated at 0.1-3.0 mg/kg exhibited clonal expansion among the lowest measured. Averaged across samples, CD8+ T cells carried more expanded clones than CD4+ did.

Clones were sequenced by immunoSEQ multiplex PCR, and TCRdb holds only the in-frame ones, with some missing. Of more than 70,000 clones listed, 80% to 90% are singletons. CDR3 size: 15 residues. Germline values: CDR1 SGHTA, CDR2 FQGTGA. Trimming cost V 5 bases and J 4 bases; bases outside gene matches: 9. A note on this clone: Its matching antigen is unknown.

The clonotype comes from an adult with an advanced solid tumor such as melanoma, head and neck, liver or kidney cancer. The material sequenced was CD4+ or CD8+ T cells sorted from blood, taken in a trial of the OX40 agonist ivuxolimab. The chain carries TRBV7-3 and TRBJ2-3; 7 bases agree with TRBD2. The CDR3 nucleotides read TGTGCCAGCAGCAGCTGGGGAGGGCGGGCAGATACGCAGTATTTT. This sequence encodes CASSSWGGRADTQYF.